Shown below are 18 T cell receptor beta chains from a single sample sequenced in a study of cytomegalovirus exposure and HLA in healthy donors. 60 Vbeta and 13 Jbeta primers were used in PCR. TCRdb's copy holds only in-frame clones and misses some; the assay was immunoSEQ multiplex PCR. The table shows over 150,000 clones, with roughly 80% occurring only once. The sequenced material came from PBMCs. The receptors derive from a woman in her late teens or twenties in good health and CMV-seronegative.

This rearrangement joins TRBV28 to TRBJ2-7, with 8 positions matching TRBD2. The CDR3 is made up of 15 amino acids. CDR1 and CDR2 from the germline V gene are MDHEN and SYDVKM. The V segment lost 4 bases and the J segment 5 bases; nucleotides outside the gene matches: 10. CDR3 nucleotide sequence: TGTGCCAGCAGTTGGCCGGGGGGGTTCGCGAACGAGCAGTACTTC. This sequence encodes CASSWPGGFANEQYF.

The chain couples TRBV5-1 to TRBJ2-1, with D perhaps matching TRBD2 (6 bases). Germline CDR1 SGHRS, CDR2 YFSETQ. The CDR3 consists of 16 residues. V was clipped by 4 bases and J by 6 bases, with 20 bases between them. The CDR3 spells CASSQLRTAGSNEQFF. In DNA, the CDR3 is TGCGCCAGCAGCCAACTTCGGACCGCCGGGAGCAATGAGCAGTTCTTC.

J is TRBJ1-2 and V is TRBV15; 9 positions match TRBD1. This CDR3 contains 16 residues. With V trimmed by 2 bases and J by 4 bases, 8 bases remained unmatched. The germline CDR1 and CDR2 sequences are LNHNV and YYDKDF (reference sequence). CDR3 region: CATSRSGQGGGYGYTF. DNA of the CDR3: TGTGCCACCAGCAGATCGGGACAGGGAGGTGGCTATGGCTACACCTTC.

This chain joins TRBV10-2 and TRBJ1-1; D is unclear. The germline V and J ends were trimmed by 6 bases and 6 bases, with 5 bases remaining between them. This CDR3 has 10 amino acids. Germline V CDR1 and CDR2: WSHSY, SAAADI. CDR3 sequence: CASSGAEAFF. In DNA, the CDR3 is TGCGCCAGCAGCGGGGCTGAAGCTTTCTTT.

This chain uses TRBV28 with TRBJ1-5, with no clear D. The CDR3 sequence is 16 residues long. Trimming took off 5 bases at V and 6 bases at J, with 20 bases between the two ends. The germline gives CDR1 MDHEN, CDR2 SYDVKM. CDR3: CASSHRPFGGFQPQHF. The DNA of the CDR3 is TGTGCCAGCAGTCACCGACCCTTCGGAGGTTTTCAGCCCCAGCATTTT.

This clone was detected a few times. The chain couples TRBV19 to TRBJ2-3; D is unresolved. The germline CDR1 and CDR2 sequences are LNHDA and SQIVND (reference sequence). Deletions cut 2 bases from V and 3 bases from J, with 6 bases between. The CDR3 consists of 13 residues. This CDR3 is CASSILATDTQYF. CDR3 nucleotides: TGTGCCAGTAGTATATTAGCAACAGATACGCAGTATTTT.

The V gene is TRBV2, the J gene TRBJ2-7; 13 nucleotides line up with TRBD2. Germline V CDR1 and CDR2: SNHLY, FYNNEI. V dropped 4 bases and J dropped 5; count of bases not matched to a gene: 5. There are 15 residues in the CDR3. The CDR3 nucleotides read TGTGCCAGCAGTGGGACTAGCGGGAGATCACACGAGCAGTACTTC. It encodes CASSGTSGRSHEQYF.

The chain has TRBV5-4 and TRBJ2-7; D not resolved. The CDR3 sequence is 13 residues long. The V gene lost 3 bases and the J gene lost 1 base, with 8 bases spanning the gap. The V gene's germline CDR1 is SGHNT and CDR2 YYREEE (reference sequence). CDR3 nucleotides: TGTGCCAGCAGCTACACTAATTCCTACGAGCAGTACTTC. It is translated as CASSYTNSYEQYF.

There are a few counts of this clone. The chain uses TRBV7-2 and TRBJ2-7; no clear D. The CDR3 runs to 16 residues. Trimming took 4 bases from V and 2 from J, leaving 18 bases between them. Germline lookup yields CDR1 SGHTA and CDR2 FQGNSA. CDR3 region: CASSSNPDPRTYEQYF. In DNA, the CDR3 is TGTGCCAGCAGCTCCAACCCCGACCCCAGGACCTACGAGCAGTACTTC.

Concerning this clone: Its ends do not fully match the called genes, so a read error is possible. The chain carries TRBV7-9 and TRBJ2-5; possible D gene TRBD1, 5 bases. The length of the CDR3 is 14 residues. Per the germline V gene, CDR1 is SEHNR and CDR2 is FQNEAQ (reference sequence). The CDR3 DNA reads TGTTCCAGCAGCTTAGGGCAGGGAAAAGAGACCCAGTACTTC. It specifies CSSSLGQGKETQYF.

The J gene is TRBJ2-5, the V gene TRBV6-5; D remains unclear. The V gene's germline CDR1 is MNHEY and CDR2 SVGAGI. CDR3 length: 13 amino acids. V lost 6 bases and J lost 5, with 13 bases in between. The CDR3 DNA reads TGTGCCAGCAGGGTCCGAAACATCGAGACCCAGTACTTC. It yields the protein CASRVRNIETQYF.

This clone was seen only once. The genes are TRBV9 and TRBJ2-1, with TRBD2 matching 7 bases. The CDR3 sequence is 16 residues long. Trimming took 0 bases from V and 2 from J; bases not matched to a gene: 5. Germline lookup yields CDR1 SGDLS and CDR2 YYNGEE. CDR3 loop: CASSVDLAAAYNEQFF. CDR3 coding DNA: TGTGCCAGCAGCGTAGACCTAGCGGCAGCCTACAATGAGCAGTTCTTC.

The chain recombines TRBV29-1 with TRBJ2-1; maybe TRBD1 (6 bases). The CDR3 extends over 13 amino acids. Looked up from germline, CDR1 is SQVTM and CDR2 is ANQGSEA. The ends were cut back, 4 bases at V and 6 bases at J, with 13 bases in the middle. The CDR3 sequence: CSVAQGIGNEQFF. CDR3 nucleotides: TGCAGCGTTGCCCAGGGGATCGGCAATGAGCAGTTCTTC.

This chain joins TRBV5-1 and TRBJ1-3; 7 bases are a match to TRBD1. With 4 bases clipped from V and 0 bases from J, the junction kept 4 bases outside the gene matches. The CDR3 totals 15 residues. Germline V gene sequence: CDR1 SGHRS, CDR2 YFSETQ. Written as DNA, the CDR3 is TGCGCCAGCAGCGAGACAGGGTACTCTGGAAACACCATATATTTT. Translation gives CASSETGYSGNTIYF.

The chain uses TRBV7-3 and TRBJ1-1, with no clear D. The ends were cut back, 1 base at V and 5 bases at J, with 20 bases in the middle. The CDR3 totals 17 residues. The germline V gene encodes CDR1 SGHTA and CDR2 FQGTGA. CDR3 coding DNA: TGTGCCAGCAGCTTAAATCGGAAACTTCTCGCCGGGACTGAAGCTTTCTTT. Protein product: CASSLNRKLLAGTEAFF.

The chain has TRBV27 and TRBJ2-3; TRBD1 agrees at 8 bases. The germline gives CDR1 MNHEY, CDR2 SMNVEV (reference sequence). The V and J ends lost 8 bases and 0 bases, in that order; junction bases with no gene match: 4. This CDR3 is built from 14 residues. The chain's CDR3 is CASRQGISTDTQYF. The CDR3 DNA reads TGTGCCAGCCGACAGGGGATTAGCACAGATACGCAGTATTTT.

This chain joins TRBV4-2 and TRBJ1-1; TRBD1 aligns across 12 bases. The CDR3 contains 15 residues. Germline V gives CDR1 LGHNA, CDR2 YNFKEQ. V was pared by 4 bases and J by 4 bases, with 4 bases of the junction left unmatched. CDR3 sequence (DNA): TGTGCCAGCAGCCTATCGGGACAGGGGGCCACTGAAGCTTTCTTT. Translated: CASSLSGQGATEAFF.

The rearrangement links TRBV18 to TRBJ2-3, with D perhaps TRBD1 (5 bases). This CDR3 is built from 16 residues. With 8 bases removed from V and 2 bases from J, the gap between germline ends came to 20 bases. Germline-derived CDR1 and CDR2 are KGHSH and LQKENI. CDR3 DNA sequence: TGTGCCAGCCAAGGGCGGCAGGGCAGGGCCACAGATACGCAGTATTTT. This codes for CASQGRQGRATDTQYF.